Following are 28 T cell receptor beta chains from one sample sequenced in a study of shared clonotypes between healthy human individuals. Clones were sequenced by immunoSEQ multiplex PCR, and TCRdb holds only the in-frame ones, with some missing. The profile shows 2 million to 3 million clones, approximately 93% of them singletons. The sequenced sample was naive CD4+ T cells from PBMCs. Subset meaning: CD45RA+ positively selected. The receptors shown here come from a man aged 18 to 29 in good health. Some clones in this sample may be carry-over from other donors' samples.

This chain uses TRBV28 with TRBJ2-6; D might be TRBD1 (5 bases). CDR3 length: 15 residues. Trimming cost V 6 bases and J 1 base, with 10 bases left between them. Per germline, CDR1 MDHEN and CDR2 SYDVKM. The CDR3 protein is CASRIQGSGANVLTF. CDR3 DNA: TGTGCCAGCAGAATTCAGGGATCTGGGGCCAACGTCCTGACTTTC.

This clone was observed a single time. The V gene is TRBV7-9, the J gene TRBJ2-1, with 13 bases lining up with TRBD2. CDR1 SEHNR and CDR2 FQNEAQ come from the germline V gene (reference sequence). The CDR3 runs to 19 residues. Germline trimming cut 2 bases from V and 7 bases from J; bases unmatched to any gene: 14. Here the CDR3 DNA reads TGTGCCAGCAGCTTATATTTGCCCTTGAGGACTAGCGGGAGAAATGAGCAGTTCTTC. It codes for CASSLYLPLRTSGRNEQFF. Variable domain in full (rest from reference TRBV7-9 and TRBJ2-1): DTGVSQNPRHKITKRGQNVTFRCDPISEHNRLYWYRQTLGQGPEFLTYFQNEAQLEKSRLLSDRFSAERPKGSFSTLEIQRTEQGDSAMYLCASSLYLPLRTSGRNEQFFGPGTRLTVL.

The genes are TRBV4-1 and TRBJ2-1; no reliable D call. V lost 0 bases and J lost 8, with 14 bases in between. The length of the CDR3 is 15 residues. The V gene's germline CDR1 is MGHRA and CDR2 YSYEKL. The CDR3 loop is CASSQDAHSTDEQFF. The CDR3 nucleotides read TGCGCCAGCAGCCAAGACGCCCATAGTACGGATGAGCAGTTCTTC.

This chain links TRBV2 with TRBJ1-5; 8 bases map to TRBD1. The CDR3 spans 15 residues. From germline, CDR1 is SNHLY and CDR2 FYNNEI. Trimming at V came to 6 bases and at J to 3 bases, leaving 7 bases not matched to a gene. CDR3 sequence: CASSVRTGNNQPQHF. The CDR3 DNA sequence: TGTGCCAGCAGCGTAAGGACAGGGAACAATCAGCCCCAGCATTTT.

In nucleotides, the CDR3 is TGCAGCGTTCCCCGGACTAGCGGAACTTTGGATACGCAGTATTTT. This gives the protein CSVPRTSGTLDTQYF. The genes are TRBV29-1 and TRBJ2-3; 10 bases match TRBD2. The CDR3 is 15 amino acids. J gave up 6 bases and V 5 bases, and 11 bases lay outside the gene matches. Per germline, CDR1 SQVTM and CDR2 ANQGSEA.

On this clone: This same CDR3 is encoded by further DNA sequences in the sample. The chain has TRBV7-9 and TRBJ1-5; TRBD1 matches 7 bases. Germline loops: CDR1 SEHNR, CDR2 FQNEAQ (reference sequence). The CDR3 consists of 15 residues. Trimming at V came to 5 bases and at J to 4 bases, leaving 8 bases not matched to a gene. The chain's CDR3 is CASSPGDSSNQPQHF. The DNA of the CDR3 is TGTGCCAGCAGCCCGGGGGACAGCTCGAATCAGCCCCAGCATTTT. The entire variable domain, with the rest obtained from reference TRBV7-9 and TRBJ1-5, is as follows: DTGVSQNPRHKITKRGQNVTFRCDPISEHNRLYWYRQTLGQGPEFLTYFQNEAQLEKSRLLSDRFSAERPKGSFSTLEIQRTEQGDSAMYLCASSPGDSSNQPQHFGDGTRLSIL.

CDR3 nucleotides: TGTGCCAGCAGCCTGCAGTACAATGAGCAGTTCTTC. This encodes CASSLQYNEQFF. The rearrangement joins TRBV5-4 to TRBJ2-1; no definite D call. The germline gives CDR1 SGHNT, CDR2 YYREEE (reference sequence). CDR3 size: 12 residues. Trimming removed 4 bases from V and 4 bases from J, with 6 bases in between.

The V and J genes are TRBV7-8 and TRBJ2-5; weak D call: TRBD2 (6 bases). The CDR3 has 15 amino acids. Trimming removed 1 base from V and 4 bases from J, with 13 bases in between. Looked up from germline, CDR1 is SGHVS and CDR2 is FQNEAQ. DNA of the CDR3: TGTGCCAGCAGCTTAGTTCCTCAGGGAGGAGAGACCCAGTACTTC. This gives the protein CASSLVPQGGETQYF.

Comments on this clone: Different DNA sequences within this sample yield the same CDR3. This chain uses TRBV5-1 with TRBJ2-5; 9 bases align to TRBD1. Trimming cost V 3 bases and J 4 bases; bases outside gene matches: 4. This CDR3 comprises 14 residues. Per germline, CDR1 SGHRS and CDR2 YFSETQ. The CDR3 DNA is TGCGCCAGCAGCTCAACAGGGGGCGGAGAGACCCAGTACTTC. It codes for CASSSTGGGETQYF.

The chain carries TRBV5-1 and TRBJ2-7; maybe TRBD1 (5 bases). Germline lookup yields CDR1 SGHRS and CDR2 YFSETQ. With 0 bases removed from V and 5 bases from J, the gap between germline ends came to 9 bases. The CDR3 is 13 amino acids. This CDR3 reads CASSLVDNNEQYF. The DNA of the CDR3 is TGCGCCAGCAGCTTGGTGGACAACAACGAGCAGTACTTC.

This rearrangement joins TRBV6-5 to TRBJ2-5; 11 bases fit TRBD2. Trimming cost V 5 bases and J 4 bases; bases outside gene matches: 6. CDR1 and CDR2 from the germline V gene are MNHEY and SVGAGI. The CDR3 has 15 residues. The chain's CDR3 is CASSRSLAGGETQYF. CDR3 DNA sequence: TGTGCCAGCAGTCGTTCTCTAGCGGGAGGAGAGACCCAGTACTTC.

Concerning this clone itself: Compared with germline, one end of the junction differs, possibly owing to a read error. V usage is TRBV6-5 and J usage is TRBJ2-7; maybe TRBD2 (7 bases). This CDR3 is 13 amino acids long. Germline CDR1 and CDR2: MNHEY and SVGAGI. The CDR3 region has the DNA TGTGCCATCAGTCGCGGGGGCCACTACGAGCAGTACTTC. This codes for CAISRGGHYEQYF.

The V gene is TRBV5-1, the J gene TRBJ1-3; TRBD1 aligns across 9 bases. The germline V gene has CDR1 SGHRS and CDR2 YFSETQ. After removal of 4 bases from V and 2 bases from J, the junction contained 13 bases not matched to a gene. The CDR3 length is 18 residues. The CDR3 is CASSPAGTGMMTGNTIYF. DNA of the CDR3: TGCGCCAGCAGCCCCGCCGGGACAGGGATGATGACTGGAAACACCATATATTTT.

The chain employs TRBV18 and TRBJ1-3; 11 bases are shared with TRBD1. V lost 3 bases, J lost 4 bases, and 5 bases stayed unmatched. The CDR3 length is 16 residues. Germline-derived CDR1 and CDR2 are KGHSH and LQKENI. CDR3 nucleotides: TGTGCCAGCTCACCCGGACAGGGGGCGATCGGAAACACCATATATTTT. This encodes CASSPGQGAIGNTIYF.

CDR3 in amino acids: CASSRSPGQQSYGYTF. The CDR3 bases are TGCGCCAGCAGCAGATCGCCGGGACAGCAATCGTATGGCTACACCTTC. V is TRBV5-1 and J is TRBJ1-2; 7 nucleotides agree with TRBD1. Germline V CDR1 and CDR2: SGHRS, YFSETQ. The CDR3 covers 16 residues. V was pared by 4 bases and J by 5 bases, with 14 bases of the junction left unmatched.

V is TRBV2 and J is TRBJ1-1; D remains unclear. The CDR3 length is 14 residues. Germline V gives CDR1 SNHLY, CDR2 FYNNEI. The V gene lost 1 base and the J gene lost 0 bases, with 6 bases spanning the gap. CDR3 in DNA: TGTGCCAGCAGTGAAGGGACTGTGAACACTGAAGCTTTCTTT. Translated, it gives CASSEGTVNTEAFF.

This sequence joins TRBV29-1 and TRBJ2-7, with D perhaps TRBD2 (5 bases). V was shortened by 5 bases and J by 5 bases, with 10 bases between the two germline ends. In germline, CDR1 is SQVTM, CDR2 ANQGSEA. The CDR3 sequence is 11 residues long. This CDR3 reads CSVSGYDEQYF. The DNA of the CDR3 is TGCAGCGTTTCGGGGTACGACGAGCAGTACTTC.

The chain recombines TRBV9 with TRBJ2-5; D call uncertain. Germline-derived CDR1 and CDR2 are SGDLS and YYNGEE. V lost 2 bases to trimming and J lost 1 base, with 6 bases between them. The CDR3 consists of 13 residues. The CDR3 reads CASSVNSQETQYF. The DNA for the CDR3 is TGTGCCAGCAGCGTTAACAGCCAAGAGACCCAGTACTTC.

This rearrangement joins TRBV2 to TRBJ2-1; D gene unclear. This CDR3 comprises 9 residues. Per the germline V gene, CDR1 is SNHLY and CDR2 is FYNNEI. Deletions cut 11 bases from V and 10 bases from J, with 9 bases between. For the CDR3, the DNA is TGTGCCGCCGCCCGAGAGCAGTTCTTC. Translating gives CAAAREQFF.

The CDR3: CASSDGESGANVLTF. The CDR3 coding sequence is TGTGCCAGCAGTGACGGGGAATCAGGGGCCAACGTCCTGACTTTC. The chain recombines TRBV28 with TRBJ2-6, with D perhaps matching TRBD2 (5 bases). CDR1 and CDR2 (germline): MDHEN, SYDVKM. The CDR3 covers 15 residues. Trimming shortened V by 5 bases and J by 4 bases, and 12 bases separated the two germline ends.

This chain links TRBV6-1 with TRBJ2-1; 15 nucleotides match TRBD2. After removal of 7 bases from V and 6 bases from J, the junction contained 1 base not matched to a gene. Germline values: CDR1 MNHNS, CDR2 SASEGT. This CDR3 is 14 amino acids long. This CDR3 is CASMGLAGGNEQFF. The CDR3 nucleotides are TGTGCCAGCATGGGACTAGCGGGAGGCAATGAGCAGTTCTTC.

The rearrangement joins TRBV7-3 to TRBJ2-2, with D possibly being TRBD1 (6 bases). CDR3 length: 16 amino acids. Per germline, CDR1 SGHTA and CDR2 FQGTGA. V lost 3 bases to trimming and J lost 6 bases, with 17 bases between them. In nucleotides, the CDR3 is TGTGCCAGCAGCTTCGAACAGGGTTATAACGCCGGGGAGCTGTTTTTT. Translation gives CASSFEQGYNAGELFF.

This clone was seen just once. The chain uses TRBV11-2 and TRBJ2-5; 10 bases are a match to TRBD1. V trimming: 3 bases; J trimming: 4 bases; junction bases outside the gene matches: 5. The CDR3 has 15 residues. Germline V CDR1 and CDR2: SGHAT, FQNNGV. CDR3 sequence reads: CASSFDRGLAETQYF. The CDR3 coding sequence is TGTGCCAGCAGCTTCGACAGGGGGCTCGCAGAGACCCAGTACTTC.

The chain joins TRBV11-2 to TRBJ2-2, with TRBD2 matching over 7 bases. Losses at the gene ends were 1 base for V and 3 bases for J; bases not matched to a gene: 8. Per germline, CDR1 SGHAT and CDR2 FQNNGV. The CDR3 loop spans 17 amino acids. The CDR3 bases are TGTGCCAGCAGCTTAGTTGGCTCCGGGGGGTACACCGGGGAGCTGTTTTTT. As protein: CASSLVGSGGYTGELFF.

The chain employs TRBV5-1 and TRBJ2-1; 7 nucleotides align to TRBD2. Germline values: CDR1 SGHRS, CDR2 YFSETQ. This CDR3 has 14 residues. Germline trimming cut 4 bases from V and 4 bases from J; bases unmatched to any gene: 5. CDR3 sequence (DNA): TGCGCCAGCAGCCCGGGACTACTTTACAATGAGCAGTTCTTC. This sequence encodes CASSPGLLYNEQFF.

This clone has only a few counts. The rearrangement joins TRBV30 to TRBJ1-4, with TRBD1 as a possible D gene (5 bases). Germline V CDR1 and CDR2: GTSNPN, SVGIG (reference sequence). CDR3 size: 15 residues. Trimming took off 0 bases at V and 3 bases at J, with 11 bases between the two ends. CDR3 protein: CAWSVGSGANEKLFF. DNA of the CDR3: TGTGCCTGGAGTGTCGGTTCGGGGGCTAATGAAAAACTGTTTTTT.

The V and J genes are TRBV19 and TRBJ2-1; D possibly corresponds to TRBD2 (6 bases). CDR1 is LNHDA and CDR2 is SQIVND in the germline V gene (reference sequence). Trimming pared 5 bases from V and 1 base from J, leaving 18 bases between. There are 17 residues in the CDR3. The CDR3 bases are TGTGCCAGTAGTGGGACTCGAGGTGGAAGATCCTACAATGAGCAGTTCTTC. It translates to CASSGTRGGRSYNEQFF.

This rearrangement joins TRBV7-7 to TRBJ2-5; D is uncertain. The CDR3 has 14 amino acids. CDR1 and CDR2 from the germline V gene are SSHAT and FNYEAQ (reference sequence). Trimming left V 5 bases short and J 1 base short, with 11 bases between. Here the CDR3 reads CASSRPGPQETQYF. The CDR3 DNA follows: TGTGCCAGCAGCCGACCGGGCCCCCAAGAGACCCAGTACTTC. The full variable domain, its missing parts supplied by reference TRBV7-7 and TRBJ2-5, is GAGVSQSPRYKVTKRGQDVTLRCDPISSHATLYWYQQALGQGPEFLTYFNYEAQPDKSGLPSDRFSAERPEGSISTLTIQRTEQRDSAMYRCASSRPGPQETQYFGPGTRLLVL.